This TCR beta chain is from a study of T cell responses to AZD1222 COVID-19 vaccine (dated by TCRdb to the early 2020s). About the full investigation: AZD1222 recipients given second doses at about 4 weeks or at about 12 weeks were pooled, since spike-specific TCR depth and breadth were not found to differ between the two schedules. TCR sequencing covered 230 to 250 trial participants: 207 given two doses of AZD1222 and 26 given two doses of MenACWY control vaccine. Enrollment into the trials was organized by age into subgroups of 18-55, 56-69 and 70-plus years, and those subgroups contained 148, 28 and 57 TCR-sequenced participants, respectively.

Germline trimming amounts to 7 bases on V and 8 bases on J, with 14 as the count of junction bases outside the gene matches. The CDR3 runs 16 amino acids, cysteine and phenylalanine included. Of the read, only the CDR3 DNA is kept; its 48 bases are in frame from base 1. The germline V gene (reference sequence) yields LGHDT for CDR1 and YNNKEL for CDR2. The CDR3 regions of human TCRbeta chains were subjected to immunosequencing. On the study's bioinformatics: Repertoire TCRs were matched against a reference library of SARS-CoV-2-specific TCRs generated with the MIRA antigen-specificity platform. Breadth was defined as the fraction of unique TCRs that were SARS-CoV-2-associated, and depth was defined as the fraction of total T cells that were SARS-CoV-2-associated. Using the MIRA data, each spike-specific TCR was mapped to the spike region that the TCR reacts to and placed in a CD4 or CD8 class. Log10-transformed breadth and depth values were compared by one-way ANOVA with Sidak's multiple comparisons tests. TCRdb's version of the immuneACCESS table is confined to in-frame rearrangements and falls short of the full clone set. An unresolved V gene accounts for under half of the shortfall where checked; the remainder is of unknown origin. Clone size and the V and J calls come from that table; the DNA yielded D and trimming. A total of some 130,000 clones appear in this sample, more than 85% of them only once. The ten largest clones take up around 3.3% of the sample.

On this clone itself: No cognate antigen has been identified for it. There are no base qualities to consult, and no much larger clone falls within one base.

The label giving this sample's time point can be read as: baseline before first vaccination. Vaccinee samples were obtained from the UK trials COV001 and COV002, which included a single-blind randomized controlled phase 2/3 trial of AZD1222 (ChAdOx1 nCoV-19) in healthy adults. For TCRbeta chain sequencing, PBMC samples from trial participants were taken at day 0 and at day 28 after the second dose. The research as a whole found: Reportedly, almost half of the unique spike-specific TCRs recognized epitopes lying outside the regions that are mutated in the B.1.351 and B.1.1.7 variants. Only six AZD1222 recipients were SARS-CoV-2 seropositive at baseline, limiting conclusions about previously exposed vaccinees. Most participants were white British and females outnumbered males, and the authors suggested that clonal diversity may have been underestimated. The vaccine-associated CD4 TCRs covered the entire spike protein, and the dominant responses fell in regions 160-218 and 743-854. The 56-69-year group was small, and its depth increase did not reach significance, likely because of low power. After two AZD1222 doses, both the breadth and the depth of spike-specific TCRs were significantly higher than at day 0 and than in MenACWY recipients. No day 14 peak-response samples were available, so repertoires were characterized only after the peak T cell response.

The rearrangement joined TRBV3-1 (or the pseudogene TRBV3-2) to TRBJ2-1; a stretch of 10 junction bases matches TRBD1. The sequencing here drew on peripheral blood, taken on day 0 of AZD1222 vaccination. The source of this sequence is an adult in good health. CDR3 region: CASMHTPGQGKDEQFF. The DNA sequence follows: TGTGCCAGCATGCACACTCCGGGACAGGGGAAGGATGAGCAGTTCTTC.